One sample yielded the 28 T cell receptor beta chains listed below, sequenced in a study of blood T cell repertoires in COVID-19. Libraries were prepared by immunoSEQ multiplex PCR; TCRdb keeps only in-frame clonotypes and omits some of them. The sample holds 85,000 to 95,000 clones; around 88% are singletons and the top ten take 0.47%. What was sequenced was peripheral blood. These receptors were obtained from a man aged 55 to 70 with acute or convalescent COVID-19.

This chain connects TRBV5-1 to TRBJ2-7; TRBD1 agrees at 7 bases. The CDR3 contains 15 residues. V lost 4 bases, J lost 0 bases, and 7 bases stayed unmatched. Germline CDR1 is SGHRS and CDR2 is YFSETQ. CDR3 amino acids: CASSLRQGSSYEQYF. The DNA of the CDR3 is TGCGCCAGCAGCCTCCGACAGGGTAGCTCCTACGAGCAGTACTTC.

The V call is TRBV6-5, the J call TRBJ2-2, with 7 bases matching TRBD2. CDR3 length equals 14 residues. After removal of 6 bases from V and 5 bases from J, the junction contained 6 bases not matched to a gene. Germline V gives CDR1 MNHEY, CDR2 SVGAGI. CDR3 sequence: CASRRERGTGELFF. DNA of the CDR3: TGTGCCAGCAGGCGGGAGAGAGGAACCGGGGAGCTGTTTTTT.

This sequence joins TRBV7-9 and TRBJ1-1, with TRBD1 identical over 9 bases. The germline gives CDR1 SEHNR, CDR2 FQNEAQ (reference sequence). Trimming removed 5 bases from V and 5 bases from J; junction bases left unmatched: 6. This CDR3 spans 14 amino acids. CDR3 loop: CASSNGQGRTEAFF. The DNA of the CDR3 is TGTGCCAGCAGCAACGGACAGGGGAGAACTGAAGCTTTCTTT.

CDR3 protein: CASSYYWEGSIYF. DNA for the CDR3: TGTGCCAGCAGTTACTATTGGGAGGGGTCCATATATTTT. The chain is built from TRBV6-5 and TRBJ1-3; maybe TRBD1 (5 bases). Germline V lookup: CDR1 MNHEY, CDR2 SVGAGI. The CDR3 contains 13 residues. Between the trimmed V and J ends, which lost 1 base and 11 bases, there was a span of 12 bases.

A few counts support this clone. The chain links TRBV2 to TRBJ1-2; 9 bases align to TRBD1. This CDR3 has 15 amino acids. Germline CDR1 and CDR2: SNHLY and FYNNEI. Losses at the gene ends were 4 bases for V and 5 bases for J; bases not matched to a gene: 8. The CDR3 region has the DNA TGTGCCAGCAGTGCAGGGGGACAGGGATTATATGGCTACACCTTC. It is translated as CASSAGGQGLYGYTF.

This CDR3 is CASSIDGGIAYNEQFF. The CDR3 coding sequence is TGTGCCAGTAGTATAGATGGGGGGATTGCCTACAATGAGCAGTTCTTC. The V call is TRBV19, the J call TRBJ2-1; a weak D match, TRBD2 (6 bases). The length of the CDR3 is 16 residues. V lost 0 bases and J lost 2, with 11 bases in between. The germline gives CDR1 LNHDA, CDR2 SQIVND (reference sequence).

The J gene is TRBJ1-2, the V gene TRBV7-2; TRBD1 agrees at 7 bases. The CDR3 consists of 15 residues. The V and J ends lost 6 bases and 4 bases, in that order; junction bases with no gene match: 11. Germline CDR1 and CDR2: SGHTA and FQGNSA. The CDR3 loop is CASRPPSGQSYGYTF. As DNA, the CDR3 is TGTGCCAGCAGGCCGCCCTCGGGACAGAGCTATGGCTACACCTTC.

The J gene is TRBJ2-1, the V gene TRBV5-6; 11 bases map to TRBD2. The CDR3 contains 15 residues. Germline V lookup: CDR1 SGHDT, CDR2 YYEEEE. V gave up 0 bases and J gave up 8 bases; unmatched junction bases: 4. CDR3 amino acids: CASSLALAGVDEQFF. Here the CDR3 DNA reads TGTGCCAGCAGCTTGGCACTAGCGGGAGTGGATGAGCAGTTCTTC.

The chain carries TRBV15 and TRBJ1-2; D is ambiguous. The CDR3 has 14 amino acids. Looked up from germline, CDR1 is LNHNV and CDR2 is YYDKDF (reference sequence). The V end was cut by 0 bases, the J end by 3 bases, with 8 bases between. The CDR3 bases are TGTGCCACCAGCAGAGAACGGAGCGACTATGGCTACACCTTC. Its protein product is CATSRERSDYGYTF.

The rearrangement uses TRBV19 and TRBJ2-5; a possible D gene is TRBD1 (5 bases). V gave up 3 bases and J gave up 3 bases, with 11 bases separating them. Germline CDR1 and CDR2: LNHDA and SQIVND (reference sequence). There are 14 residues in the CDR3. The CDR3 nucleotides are TGTGCCAGTAGTATCAGGGTAAGGGAAGAGACCCAGTACTTC. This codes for CASSIRVREETQYF.

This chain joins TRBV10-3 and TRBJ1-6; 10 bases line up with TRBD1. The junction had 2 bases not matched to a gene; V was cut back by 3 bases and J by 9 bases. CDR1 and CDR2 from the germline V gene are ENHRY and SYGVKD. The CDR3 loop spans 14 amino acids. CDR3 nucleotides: TGTGCCATCAGTGACGGACAGGGGGGTTCACCCCTCCACTTT. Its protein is CAISDGQGGSPLHF.

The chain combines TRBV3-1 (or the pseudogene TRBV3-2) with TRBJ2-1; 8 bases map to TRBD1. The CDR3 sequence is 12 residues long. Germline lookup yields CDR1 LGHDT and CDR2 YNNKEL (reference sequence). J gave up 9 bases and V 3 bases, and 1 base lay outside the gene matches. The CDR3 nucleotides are TGTGCCAGCAGCCAGGACAGGGTTGAGCAGTTCTTC. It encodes CASSQDRVEQFF.

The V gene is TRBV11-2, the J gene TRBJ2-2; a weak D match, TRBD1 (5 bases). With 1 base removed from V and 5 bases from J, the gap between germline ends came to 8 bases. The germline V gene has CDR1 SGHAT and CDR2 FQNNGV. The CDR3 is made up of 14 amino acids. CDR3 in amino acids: CASSLGPGTGELFF. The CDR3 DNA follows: TGTGCCAGCAGCTTAGGGCCAGGGACCGGGGAGCTGTTTTTT.

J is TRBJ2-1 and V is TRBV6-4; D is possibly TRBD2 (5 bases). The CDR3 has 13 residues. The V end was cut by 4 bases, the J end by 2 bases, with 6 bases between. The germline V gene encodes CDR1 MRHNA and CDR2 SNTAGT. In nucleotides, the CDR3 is TGTGCCAGCAGTGTCGGGGCCTACAATGAGCAGTTCTTC. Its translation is CASSVGAYNEQFF.

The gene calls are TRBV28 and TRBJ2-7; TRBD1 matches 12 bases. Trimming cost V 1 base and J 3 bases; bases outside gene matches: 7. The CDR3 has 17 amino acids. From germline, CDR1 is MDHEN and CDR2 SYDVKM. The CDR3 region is CASSLSAGTGGVYEQYF. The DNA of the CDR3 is TGTGCCAGCAGTTTATCGGCCGGGACAGGGGGCGTCTACGAGCAGTACTTC.

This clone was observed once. This CDR3 reads CAWRMTENQPQHF. DNA for the CDR3: TGTGCCTGGAGAATGACAGAAAATCAGCCCCAGCATTTT. This chain uses TRBV30 with TRBJ1-5, with TRBD1 as a possible D gene (5 bases). The V gene lost 3 bases and the J gene lost 4 bases, with 10 bases spanning the gap. Germline V gives CDR1 GTSNPN, CDR2 SVGIG (reference sequence). The CDR3 length is 13 residues.

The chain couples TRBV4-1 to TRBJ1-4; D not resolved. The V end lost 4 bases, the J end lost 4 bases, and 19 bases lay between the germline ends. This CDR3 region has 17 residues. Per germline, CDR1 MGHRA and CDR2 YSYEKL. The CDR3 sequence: CASSRVGVVRLNEKLFF. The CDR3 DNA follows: TGCGCCAGCAGCCGGGTCGGGGTAGTGAGGCTTAATGAAAAACTGTTTTTT.

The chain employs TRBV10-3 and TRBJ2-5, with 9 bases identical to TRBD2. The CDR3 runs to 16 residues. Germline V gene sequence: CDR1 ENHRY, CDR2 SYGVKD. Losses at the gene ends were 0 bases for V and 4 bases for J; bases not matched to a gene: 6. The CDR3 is CAISESVSGRSETQYF. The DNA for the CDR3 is TGTGCCATCAGTGAGTCGGTTAGCGGGAGATCAGAGACCCAGTACTTC.

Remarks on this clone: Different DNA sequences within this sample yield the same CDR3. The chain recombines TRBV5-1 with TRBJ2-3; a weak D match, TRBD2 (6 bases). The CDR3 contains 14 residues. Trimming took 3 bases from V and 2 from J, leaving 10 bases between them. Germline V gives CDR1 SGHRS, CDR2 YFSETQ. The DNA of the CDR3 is TGCGCCAGCAGCTGGGACTCTCCCACAGATACGCAGTATTTT. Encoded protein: CASSWDSPTDTQYF.

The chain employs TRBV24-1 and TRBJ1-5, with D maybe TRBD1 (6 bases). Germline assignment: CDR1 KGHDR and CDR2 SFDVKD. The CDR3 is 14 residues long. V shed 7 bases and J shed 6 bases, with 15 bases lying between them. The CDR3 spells CATSLAGGGQPQHF. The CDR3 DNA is TGTGCCACCAGCCTCGCGGGGGGCGGTCAGCCCCAGCATTTT.

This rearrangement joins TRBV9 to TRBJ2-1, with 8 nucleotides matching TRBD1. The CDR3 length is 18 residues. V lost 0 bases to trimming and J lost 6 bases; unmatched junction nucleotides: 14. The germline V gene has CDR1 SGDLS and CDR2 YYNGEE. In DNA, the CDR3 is TGTGCCAGCAGCGTAGCTGGGCAGGGGGTCACAGGGGGCAATGAGCAGTTCTTC. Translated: CASSVAGQGVTGGNEQFF.

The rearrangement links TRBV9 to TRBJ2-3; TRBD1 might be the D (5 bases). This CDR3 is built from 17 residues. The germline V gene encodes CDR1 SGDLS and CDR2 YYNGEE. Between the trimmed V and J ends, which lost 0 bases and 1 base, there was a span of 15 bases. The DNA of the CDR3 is TGTGCCAGCAGCGTAGATGGCAGGGTGACGGGCACAGATACGCAGTATTTT. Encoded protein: CASSVDGRVTGTDTQYF.

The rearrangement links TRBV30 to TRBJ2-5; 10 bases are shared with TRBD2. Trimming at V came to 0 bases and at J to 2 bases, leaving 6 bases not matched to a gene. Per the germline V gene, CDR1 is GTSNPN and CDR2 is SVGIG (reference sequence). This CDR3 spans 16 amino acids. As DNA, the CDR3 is TGTGCCTGGAGTGTGATAGGACTAGCGGAACAAGAGACCCAGTACTTC. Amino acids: CAWSVIGLAEQETQYF.

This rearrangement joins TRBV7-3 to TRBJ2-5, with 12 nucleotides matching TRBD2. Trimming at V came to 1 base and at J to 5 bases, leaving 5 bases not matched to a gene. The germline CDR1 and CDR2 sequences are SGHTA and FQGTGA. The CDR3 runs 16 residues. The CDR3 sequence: CASSLNVGLAGETQYF. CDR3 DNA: TGTGCCAGCAGCTTAAACGTCGGACTAGCGGGGGAGACCCAGTACTTC. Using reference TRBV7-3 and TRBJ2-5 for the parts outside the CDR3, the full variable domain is GAGVSQTPSNKVTEKGKYVELRCDPISGHTALYWYRQSLGQGPEFLIYFQGTGAADDSGLPNDRFFAVRPEGSVSTLKIQRTERGDSAVYLCASSLNVGLAGETQYFGPGTRLLVL.

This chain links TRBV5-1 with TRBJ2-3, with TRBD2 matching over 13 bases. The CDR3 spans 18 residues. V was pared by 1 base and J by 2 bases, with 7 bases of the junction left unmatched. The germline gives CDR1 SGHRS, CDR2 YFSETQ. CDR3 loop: CASSLQPGLAGSTDTQYF. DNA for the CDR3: TGCGCCAGCAGCTTGCAACCGGGACTAGCGGGATCCACAGATACGCAGTATTTT.

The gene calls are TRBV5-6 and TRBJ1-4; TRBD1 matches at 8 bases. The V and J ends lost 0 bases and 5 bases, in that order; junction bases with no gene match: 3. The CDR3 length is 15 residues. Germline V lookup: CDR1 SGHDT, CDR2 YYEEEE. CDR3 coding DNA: TGTGCCAGCAGCTTGGAGTACAGGGGGAATGAAAAACTGTTTTTT. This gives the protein CASSLEYRGNEKLFF.

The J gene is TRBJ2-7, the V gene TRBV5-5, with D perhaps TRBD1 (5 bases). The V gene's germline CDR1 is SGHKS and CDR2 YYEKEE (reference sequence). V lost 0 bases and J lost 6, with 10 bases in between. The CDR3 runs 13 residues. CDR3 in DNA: TGTGCCAGCAGCTTGGCTAGGGGAATCGAGCAGTACTTC. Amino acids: CASSLARGIEQYF.

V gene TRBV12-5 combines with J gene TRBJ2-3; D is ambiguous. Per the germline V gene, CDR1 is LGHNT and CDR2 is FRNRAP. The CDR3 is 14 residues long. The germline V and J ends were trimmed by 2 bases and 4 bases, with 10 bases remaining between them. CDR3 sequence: CASGLPPTADTQYF. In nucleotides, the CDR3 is TGTGCTAGTGGTTTGCCTCCCACGGCAGATACGCAGTATTTT.